The 20 T cell receptor beta chains given below trace back to one sample, sequenced in a study of shared clonotypes between healthy human individuals. Some clones are missing from TCRdb's copy, which holds only in-frame ones; the method was immunoSEQ multiplex PCR. The table shows 400,000 to 600,000 clones, with around 79% occurring only once. Sample: PBMCs. These receptors all stem from a woman in her forties in good health. Some clones in this sample may be carry-over from other donors' samples.

There are many counts of this clone. The chain is built from TRBV5-1 and TRBJ1-2; TRBD1 aligns across 7 bases. This CDR3 is built from 14 residues. Germline CDR1 and CDR2: SGHRS and YFSETQ. Germline trimming cut 0 bases from V and 4 bases from J; bases unmatched to any gene: 3. The CDR3 DNA reads as TGCGCCAGCAGCTTGGGACAGGGCATCTATGGCTACACCTTC. It specifies CASSLGQGIYGYTF.

V usage is TRBV6-5 and J usage is TRBJ1-1; D is undetermined. Per the germline V gene, CDR1 is MNHEY and CDR2 is SVGAGI. V lost 6 bases to trimming and J lost 4 bases, with 15 bases between them. The CDR3 consists of 14 residues. CDR3 sequence: CASSPLLWGTEAFF. The CDR3 region has the DNA TGTGCCAGCAGCCCCCTCCTTTGGGGCACTGAAGCTTTCTTT.

V gene TRBV7-3 combines with J gene TRBJ2-3; no definite D call. Germline V gives CDR1 SGHTA, CDR2 FQGTGA. This CDR3 is built from 13 residues. V dropped 2 bases and J dropped 6 bases, with 9 bases sitting between them. CDR3 amino acids: CASSLPSTDTQYF. The CDR3 DNA reads as TGTGCCAGCAGCTTACCCTCTACTGATACGCAGTATTTT.

J is TRBJ1-4 and V is TRBV2; D ambiguous. The V and J ends lost 5 bases and 2 bases respectively, with 9 bases between them. The V gene's germline CDR1 is SNHLY and CDR2 FYNNEI. The CDR3 has 14 residues. The CDR3 is CASSRKWTNEKLFF. CDR3 in DNA: TGTGCCAGCAGTCGGAAGTGGACTAATGAAAAACTGTTTTTT. The complete variable domain, with remaining parts taken from reference TRBV2 and TRBJ1-4, reads EPEVTQTPSHQVTQMGQEVILRCVPISNHLYFYWYRQILGQKVEFLVSFYNNEISEKSEIFDDQFSVERPDGSNFTLKIRSTKLEDSAMYFCASSRKWTNEKLFFGSGTQLSVL.

This rearrangement joins TRBV4-2 to TRBJ2-2; 8 bases agree with TRBD2. The CDR3 has 19 amino acids. CDR1 and CDR2 from the germline V gene are LGHNA and YNFKEQ. V gave up 1 base and J gave up 4 bases; unmatched junction bases: 14. CDR3 in amino acids: CASSQGVYRSGSTTGELFF. The CDR3 coding sequence is TGTGCCAGCAGCCAAGGAGTTTACCGGAGCGGGAGTACCACCGGGGAGCTGTTTTTT.

In DNA form, the CDR3 reads TGTGCCAGCAGCTGGACGGGACTCCCCGTAGAGACCCAGTACTTC. Translated, it gives CASSWTGLPVETQYF. The genes are TRBV5-6 and TRBJ2-5; a weak D match, TRBD2 (6 bases). Per germline, CDR1 SGHDT and CDR2 YYEEEE. The CDR3 is 15 residues long. V lost 3 bases and J 4 bases, leaving 16 bases between the germline ends.

Points on this clone: A far larger clone is one nucleotide away, so this likely arose from a read error. The J gene is TRBJ2-3, the V gene TRBV4-3; the D is unclear. The V gene's germline CDR1 is LGHNA and CDR2 YSLEER. This CDR3 has 14 residues. The CDR3 DNA sequence: TGCGCCGGCAGCCAAGATAGCAGCCGGGCTACGCAGTATTTT. It encodes CAGSQDSSRATQYF.

In this sample, this clone turned up a few times. CDR3 sequence: CASSLGRSGELFF. CDR3 in DNA: TGTGCCAGCAGCTTGGGCCGGTCCGGGGAGCTGTTTTTT. This chain joins TRBV11-2 and TRBJ2-2, with unresolved D. The CDR3 runs 13 residues. Germline CDR1 SGHAT, CDR2 FQNNGV. Deletions cut 3 bases from V and 6 bases from J, with 8 bases between. Full variable domain (missing parts from reference TRBV11-2 and TRBJ2-2): EAGVAQSPRYKIIEKRQSVAFWCNPISGHATLYWYQQILGQGPKLLIQFQNNGVVDDSQLPKDRFSAERLKGVDSTLKIQPAKLEDSAVYLCASSLGRSGELFFGEGSRLTVL.

V is TRBV6-4 and J is TRBJ2-3; the match to TRBD2 covers 10 bases. J gave up 1 base and V 5 bases, and 3 bases lay outside the gene matches. This CDR3 is 15 amino acids long. Germline assignment: CDR1 MRHNA and CDR2 SNTAGT. CDR3 sequence reads: CASSRLAGGTDTQYF. Written as DNA, the CDR3 is TGTGCCAGCAGTCGACTAGCGGGTGGCACAGATACGCAGTATTTT.

The V gene is TRBV13, the J gene TRBJ2-7; 7 bases fit TRBD1. The CDR3 totals 15 residues. V dropped 2 bases and J dropped 2; count of bases not matched to a gene: 6. The germline V gene has CDR1 PRHDT and CDR2 FYEKMQ (reference sequence). DNA of the CDR3: TGTGCCAGCAGCTTATTGGGACAGCCACCCTACGAGCAGTACTTC. Translation: CASSLLGQPPYEQYF.

Written as DNA, the CDR3 is TGTGCCAGCAGCCCCCGACTTGTTCCATCCTACAATGAGCAGTTCTTC. Amino acids: CASSPRLVPSYNEQFF. The rearrangement joins TRBV9 to TRBJ2-1; D is unresolved. There are 16 residues in the CDR3. V lost 4 bases, J lost 1 base, and 15 bases lay in between. Germline values: CDR1 SGDLS, CDR2 YYNGEE. The full variable domain, with the rest looked up from reference TRBV9 and TRBJ2-1, is DSGVTQTPKHLITATGQRVTLRCSPRSGDLSVYWYQQSLDQGLQFLIQYYNGEERAKGNILERFSAQQFPDLHSELNLSSLELGDSALYFCASSPRLVPSYNEQFFGPGTRLTVL.

V usage is TRBV11-3 and J usage is TRBJ2-1, with D perhaps matching TRBD1 (5 bases). V dropped 5 bases and J dropped 2 bases, with 13 bases sitting between them. This CDR3 has 15 amino acids. CDR1 is SGHNT, CDR2 YENEEA, per germline. The CDR3, as DNA: TGTGCCAGCAGCCCTACCCTGACAGCCTACAATGAGCAGTTCTTC. This codes for CASSPTLTAYNEQFF.

The chain links TRBV19 to TRBJ2-7, with TRBD2 as a possible D gene (5 bases). CDR1 LNHDA and CDR2 SQIVND come from the germline V gene (reference sequence). This CDR3 is built from 14 residues. The V end was cut by 5 bases, the J end by 2 bases, with 13 bases between. The CDR3 DNA reads TGTGCCAGTAGTTCCCCCGGGATCACCTACGAGCAGTACTTC. Translation gives CASSSPGITYEQYF. The full variable domain, completed using reference TRBV19 and TRBJ2-7, is DGGITQSPKYLFRKEGQNVTLSCEQNLNHDAMYWYRQDPGQGLRLIYYSQIVNDFQKGDIAEGYSVSREKKESFPLTVTSAQKNPTAFYLCASSSPGITYEQYFGPGTRLTVT.

This clone was picked up many times. The rearrangement links TRBV6-5 to TRBJ2-1; no clear D gene. The germline CDR1 and CDR2 sequences are MNHEY and SVGAGI. The CDR3 contains 15 residues. V lost 6 bases and J lost 1, with 13 bases in between. This CDR3 reads CASSPLRGSYNEQFF. The CDR3 nucleotides are TGTGCCAGCAGCCCTTTACGAGGTTCCTACAATGAGCAGTTCTTC.

In this sample, this clone turned up a few times. This rearrangement joins TRBV5-1 to TRBJ1-2; D gene unclear. The germline V and J ends were trimmed by 3 bases and 6 bases, with 15 bases remaining between them. Germline-derived CDR1 and CDR2 are SGHRS and YFSETQ. This CDR3 has 14 amino acids. The CDR3 protein is CASSSGDGAHGYTF. The CDR3 nucleotides read TGCGCCAGCAGCTCGGGAGACGGTGCTCATGGCTACACCTTC.

A few counts support this clone. V usage is TRBV4-2 and J usage is TRBJ2-3, with 7 bases fitting TRBD2. The germline gives CDR1 LGHNA, CDR2 YNFKEQ. This CDR3 is built from 16 residues. V trimming: 1 base; J trimming: 1 base; junction bases outside the gene matches: 5. CDR3 nucleotide sequence: TGTGCCAGCAGCCAAGCTAGCGGTCGCGGCACAGATACGCAGTATTTT. This gives the protein CASSQASGRGTDTQYF.

The chain uses TRBV27 and TRBJ2-7; D gene uncertain. V lost 6 bases to trimming and J lost 2 bases, with 11 bases between them. The CDR3 has 13 residues. The germline gives CDR1 MNHEY, CDR2 SMNVEV (reference sequence). DNA for the CDR3: TGTGCCAGCAGCTACAGAACACCCTACGAGCAGTACTTC. This encodes CASSYRTPYEQYF.

The chain combines TRBV6-1 with TRBJ1-2; D not resolved. Germline V lookup: CDR1 MNHNS, CDR2 SASEGT. The CDR3 contains 12 residues. The V end was cut by 3 bases, the J end by 8 bases, with 10 bases between. The CDR3 is CASSDTAGGYTF. CDR3 coding DNA: TGTGCCAGCAGTGATACTGCCGGGGGCTACACCTTC.

This clone was counted a single time. The chain employs TRBV11-2 and TRBJ1-4; D remains ambiguous. CDR3 length: 15 residues. V lost 5 bases and J 0 bases, leaving 10 bases between the germline ends. Germline CDR1 is SGHAT and CDR2 is FQNNGV. CDR3 in DNA: TGTGCCAGCAGCCCCAGACCAGCAACTAATGAAAAACTGTTTTTT. Translated, it gives CASSPRPATNEKLFF.

The V and J genes are TRBV4-1 and TRBJ1-2, with D unclear. This CDR3 is built from 13 residues. V was cut by 6 bases and J by 1 base, with 9 bases left in between. Germline V gives CDR1 MGHRA, CDR2 YSYEKL. CDR3 sequence reads: CASSTRLNYGYTF. DNA of the CDR3: TGCGCCAGCAGTACACGGCTTAACTATGGCTACACCTTC.